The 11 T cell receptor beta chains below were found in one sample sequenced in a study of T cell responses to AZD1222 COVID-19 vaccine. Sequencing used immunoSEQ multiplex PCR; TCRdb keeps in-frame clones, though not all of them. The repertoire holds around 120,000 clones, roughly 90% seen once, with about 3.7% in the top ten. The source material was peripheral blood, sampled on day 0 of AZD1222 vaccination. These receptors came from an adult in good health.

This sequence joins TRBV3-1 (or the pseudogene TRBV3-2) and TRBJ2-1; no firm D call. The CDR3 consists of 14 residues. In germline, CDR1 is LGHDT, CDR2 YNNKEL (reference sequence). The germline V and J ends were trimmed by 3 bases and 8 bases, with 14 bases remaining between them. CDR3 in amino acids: CASSQAGLFYEQFF. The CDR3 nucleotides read TGTGCCAGCAGCCAGGCCGGCCTGTTTTATGAGCAGTTCTTC.

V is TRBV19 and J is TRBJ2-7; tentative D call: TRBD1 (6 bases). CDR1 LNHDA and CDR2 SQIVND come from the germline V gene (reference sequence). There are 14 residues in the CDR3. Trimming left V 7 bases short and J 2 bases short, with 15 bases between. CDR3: CASNPQDRPYEQYF. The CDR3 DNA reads TGTGCCAGTAACCCCCAAGACAGGCCCTACGAGCAGTACTTC.

The CDR3 DNA is TGTGCCAGCAGCTTGACTTCAGGGGAATCACCCCTCCACTTT. Translating it yields CASSLTSGESPLHF. V is TRBV5-5 and J is TRBJ1-6; D perhaps matches TRBD1 (6 bases). V lost 1 base to trimming and J lost 10 bases, with 12 bases between them. Germline V gene lookup returns CDR1 SGHKS and CDR2 YYEKEE (reference sequence). The CDR3 totals 14 residues.

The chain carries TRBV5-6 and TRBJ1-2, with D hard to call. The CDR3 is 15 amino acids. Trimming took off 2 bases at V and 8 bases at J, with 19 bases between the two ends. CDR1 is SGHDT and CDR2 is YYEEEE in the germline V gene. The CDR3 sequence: CASSFSSDSLRGYTF. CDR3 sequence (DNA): TGTGCCAGCAGCTTTAGTTCCGATAGTCTACGCGGCTACACCTTC. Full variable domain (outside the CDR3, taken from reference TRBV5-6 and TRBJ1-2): DAGVTQSPTHLIKTRGQQVTLRCSPKSGHDTVSWYQQALGQGPQFIFQYYEEEERQRGNFPDRFSGHQFPNYSSELNVNALLLGDSALYLCASSFSSDSLRGYTFGSGTRLTVV.

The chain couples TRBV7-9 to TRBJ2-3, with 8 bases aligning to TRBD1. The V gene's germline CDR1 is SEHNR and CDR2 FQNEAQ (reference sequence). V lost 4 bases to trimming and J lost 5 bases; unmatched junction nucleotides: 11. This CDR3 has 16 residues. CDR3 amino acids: CASSSYRGTGGDTQYF. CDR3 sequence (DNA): TGTGCCAGCAGCTCCTATCGAGGGACAGGCGGAGATACGCAGTATTTT.

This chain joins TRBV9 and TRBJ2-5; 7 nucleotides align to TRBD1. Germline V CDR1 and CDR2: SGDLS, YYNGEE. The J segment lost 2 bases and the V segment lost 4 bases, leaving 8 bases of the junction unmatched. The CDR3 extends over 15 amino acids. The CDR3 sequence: CASSPTGTAQETQYF. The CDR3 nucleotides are TGTGCCAGCAGCCCAACCGGGACAGCACAAGAGACCCAGTACTTC.

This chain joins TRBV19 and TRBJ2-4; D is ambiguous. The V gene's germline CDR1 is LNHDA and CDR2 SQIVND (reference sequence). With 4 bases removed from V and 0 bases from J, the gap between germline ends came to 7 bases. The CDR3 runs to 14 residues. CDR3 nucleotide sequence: TGTGCCAGTAGTAAGACAATAGCCAAAAACATTCAGTACTTC. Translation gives CASSKTIAKNIQYF.

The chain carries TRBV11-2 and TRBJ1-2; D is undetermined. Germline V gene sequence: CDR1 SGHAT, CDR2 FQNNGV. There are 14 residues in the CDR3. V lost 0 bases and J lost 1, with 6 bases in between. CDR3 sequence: CASSLDGLNYGYTF. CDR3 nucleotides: TGTGCCAGCAGCTTAGACGGACTTAACTATGGCTACACCTTC.

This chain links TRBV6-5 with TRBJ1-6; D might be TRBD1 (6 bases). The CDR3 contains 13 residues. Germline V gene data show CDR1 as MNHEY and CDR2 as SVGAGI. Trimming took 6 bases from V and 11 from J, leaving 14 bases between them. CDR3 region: CASRLSGAAPLHF. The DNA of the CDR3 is TGTGCCAGCAGGCTTTCAGGGGCTGCACCCCTCCACTTT.

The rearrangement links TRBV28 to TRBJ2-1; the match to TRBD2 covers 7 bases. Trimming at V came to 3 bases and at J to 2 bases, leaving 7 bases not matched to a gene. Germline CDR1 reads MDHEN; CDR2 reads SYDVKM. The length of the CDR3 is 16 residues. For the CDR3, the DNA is TGTGCCAGCAGTTTGCAGGCTAGCGGTACCTACAATGAGCAGTTCTTC. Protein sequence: CASSLQASGTYNEQFF.

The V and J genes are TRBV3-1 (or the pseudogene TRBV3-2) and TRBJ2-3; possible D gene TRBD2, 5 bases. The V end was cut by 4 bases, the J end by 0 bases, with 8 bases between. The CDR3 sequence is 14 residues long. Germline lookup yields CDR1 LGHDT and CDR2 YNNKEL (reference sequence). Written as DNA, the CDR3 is TGTGCCAGCAGCCCGCGGACTAGCACAGATACGCAGTATTTT. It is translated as CASSPRTSTDTQYF.